This TCR beta chain was sequenced during a study of T cells after yellow fever vaccination. Study-wide points: A large majority of primary-vaccination clones showed up again after the booster (about 96% CD4, around 90% CD8).

Trimming removed 6 bases from V and 7 bases from J; junction bases left unmatched: 10. The CDR3 loop spans 15 amino acids. The V gene's germline CDR1 is SNHLY and CDR2 FYNNEI. TCRdb reprocessed the 5' RACE reads with MiXCR, giving one entry per CDR3 protein. The sample holds over 130,000 distinct CDR3 sequences, around 7.7% seen once. The table lists this clonotype with a few counts. Its antigen is not known. This receptor was obtained from a man under 40 who received the YFV17D yellow fever vaccine. The chain has TRBV2 and TRBJ1-5; 9 nucleotides line up with TRBD1. This material consisted of CD4+ T cells sorted from PBMCs, taken 5 days after the yellow fever booster vaccination. The CDR3 region is CASRAGQGMEQPQHF. The CDR3 coding sequence is TGTGCCAGCAGAGCGGGACAGGGAATGGAGCAGCCCCAGCATTTT.